The source of this T cell receptor (beta chain) is a study of T-cell memory formation after mild COVID-19. The CDR3 has 14 amino acids. Germline V gene data show CDR1 as SGHKS and CDR2 as YYEKEE (reference sequence). V lost 4 bases to trimming and J lost 2 bases; unmatched junction nucleotides: 6. This clonotype was recorded many times. TCRdb itself ran the 5' RACE reads through MiXCR, one entry per CDR3 protein. The table includes about 150,000 distinct CDR3 sequences, 6% detected once. This sequence was found in an adult woman who had mild COVID-19 (a few samples of this study predate the infection). Cell type and time point are not known. The V call is TRBV5-5, the J call TRBJ2-7; the match to TRBD1 covers 7 bases. Sequencing was done on a sample of PBMCs or a T cell subset sorted from them (not recorded which). The CDR3 region has the DNA TGTGCCAGCAGCCCGTGGACAGGTACCTACGAGCAGTACTTC. It codes for CASSPWTGTYEQYF.